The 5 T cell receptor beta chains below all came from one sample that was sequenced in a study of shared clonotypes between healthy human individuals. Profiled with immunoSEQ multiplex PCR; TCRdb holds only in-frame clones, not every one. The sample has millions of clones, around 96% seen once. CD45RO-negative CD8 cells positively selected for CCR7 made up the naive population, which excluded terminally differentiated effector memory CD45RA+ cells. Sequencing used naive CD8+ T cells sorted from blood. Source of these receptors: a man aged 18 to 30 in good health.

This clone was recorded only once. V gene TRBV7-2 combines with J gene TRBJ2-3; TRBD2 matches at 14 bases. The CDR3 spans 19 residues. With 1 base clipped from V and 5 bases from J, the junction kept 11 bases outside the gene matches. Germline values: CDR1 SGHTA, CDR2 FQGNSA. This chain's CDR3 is CASSLEGLAGVMPLDTQYF. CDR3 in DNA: TGTGCCAGCAGCTTAGAGGGACTAGCGGGGGTTATGCCATTAGATACGCAGTATTTT.

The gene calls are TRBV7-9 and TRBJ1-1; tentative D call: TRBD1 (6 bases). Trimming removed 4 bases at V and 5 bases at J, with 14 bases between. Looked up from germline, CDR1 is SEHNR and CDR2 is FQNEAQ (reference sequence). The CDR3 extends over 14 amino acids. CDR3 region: CASSSSEGGTEAFF. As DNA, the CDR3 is TGTGCCAGCAGCTCTTCTGAGGGGGGGACTGAAGCTTTCTTT.

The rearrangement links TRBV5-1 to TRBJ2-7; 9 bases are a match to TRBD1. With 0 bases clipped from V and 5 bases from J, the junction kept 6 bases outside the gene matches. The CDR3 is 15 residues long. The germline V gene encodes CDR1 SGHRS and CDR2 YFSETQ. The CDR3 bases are TGCGCCAGCAGCTTGGCCGGGACAGGGTTTGACGAGCAGTACTTC. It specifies CASSLAGTGFDEQYF. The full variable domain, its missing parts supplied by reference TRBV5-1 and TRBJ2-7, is KAGVTQTPRYLIKTRGQQVTLSCSPISGHRSVSWYQQTPGQGLQFLFEYFSETQRNKGNFPGRFSGRQFSNSRSEMNVSTLELGDSALYLCASSLAGTGFDEQYFGPGTRLTVT.

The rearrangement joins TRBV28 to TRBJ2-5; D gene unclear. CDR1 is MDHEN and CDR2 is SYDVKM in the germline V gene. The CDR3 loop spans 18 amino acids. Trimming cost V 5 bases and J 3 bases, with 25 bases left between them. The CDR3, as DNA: TGTGCCAGCAGTGGTAACGCCCGTTCCCAGAGATTAGAAGAGACCCAGTACTTC. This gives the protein CASSGNARSQRLEETQYF.

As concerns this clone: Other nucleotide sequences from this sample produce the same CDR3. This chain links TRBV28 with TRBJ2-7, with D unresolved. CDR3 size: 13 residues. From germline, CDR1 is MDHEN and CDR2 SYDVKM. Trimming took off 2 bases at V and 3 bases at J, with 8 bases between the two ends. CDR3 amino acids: CASSLGESYEQYF. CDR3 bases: TGTGCCAGCAGTTTAGGGGAAAGCTACGAGCAGTACTTC.